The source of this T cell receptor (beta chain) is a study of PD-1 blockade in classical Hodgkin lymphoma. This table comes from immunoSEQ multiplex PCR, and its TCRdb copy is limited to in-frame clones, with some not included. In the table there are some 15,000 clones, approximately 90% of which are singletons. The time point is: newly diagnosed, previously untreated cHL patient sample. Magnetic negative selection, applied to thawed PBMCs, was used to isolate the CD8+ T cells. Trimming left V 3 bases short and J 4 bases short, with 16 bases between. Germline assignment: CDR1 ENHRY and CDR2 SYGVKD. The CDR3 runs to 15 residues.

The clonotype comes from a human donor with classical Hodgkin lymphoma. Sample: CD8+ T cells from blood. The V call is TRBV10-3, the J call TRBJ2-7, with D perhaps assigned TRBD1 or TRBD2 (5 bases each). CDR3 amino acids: CAISDPGTRIYEQYF. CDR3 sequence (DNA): TGTGCCATCAGTGATCCCGGGACCCGGATTTACGAGCAGTACTTC.